This T cell receptor (beta chain) was profiled in a study of Ad26.COV2.S vaccination and SARS-CoV-2 variants. Study-level background: Of the COV1001 trial arms, the Ad26.COV2.S arm included the donor. Study-level findings and limits: Analyses of TCR breadth and depth may have underestimated total T cell responses.

A note on this clone: Its antigen is still unknown.

This sample's treatment: roughly 20 received Ad26.COV2.S at low or high dose, single or two shots; about 5 received placebo; per-sample allocation not given. After the first vaccine or placebo injection, samples were drawn on day 63. The CDR3 contains 14 residues. Germline V lookup: CDR1 SGHTS, CDR2 YDEGEE. Deletions cut 4 bases from V and 0 bases from J, with 8 bases between. Profiled with immunoSEQ multiplex PCR; TCRdb holds only in-frame clones, not every one. Among about 400,000 clones, roughly 90% were seen once, and the ten largest hold around 3.6%. This receptor was taken from a person aged 18-60 years who received the Ad26.COV2.S COVID-19 vaccine or a placebo. This chain connects TRBV5-8 to TRBJ1-3; no reliable D call. Specimen: peripheral blood, collected in a trial of Ad26.COV2.S vaccine versus placebo. The CDR3 reads CASSPMSSGNTIYF. The CDR3 nucleotides are TGTGCCAGCAGCCCTATGAGCTCTGGAAACACCATATATTTT. The complete variable domain, with remaining parts taken from reference TRBV5-8 and TRBJ1-3, reads EAGVTQSPTHLIKTRGQQATLRCSPISGHTSVYWYQQALGLGLQFLLWYDEGEERNRGNFPPRFSGRQFPNYSSELNVNALELEDSALYLCASSPMSSGNTIYFGEGSWLTVV.